The clone carrying this T cell receptor beta chain was recorded at least ten times. Its antigen remains unknown. Germline V gives CDR1 DFQATT, CDR2 SNEGSKA (reference sequence). This CDR3 has 13 residues. The V and J ends lost 3 bases and 7 bases, in that order; junction bases with no gene match: 6. The data originate from a study of T cells in Graves' hyperthyroidism and ophthalmopathy. Study results and caveats: Stable hyperthyroidism was told apart from ophthalmopathy by a model built on 13 V-J features. Most clonotypes expanded in the thyroid (above 0.001) were also present in blood. Before onset, ophthalmopathy was predicted by the model a median approximately 6.6 months earlier.

TCR beta CDR3 sequences were amplified from RNA transcripts. A set of HTBI primers served as the primers for a first-round RT-PCR of the TCR CDR3. One entry per CDR3 protein, called by TCRdb with MiXCR from the multiplex PCR reads. The table has about 640,000 distinct CDR3 sequences, roughly 15% seen once. The sequenced sample was blood. This clonotype originated in a woman aged 50 to 60 with Graves' ophthalmopathy. V and J are TRBV20-1 and TRBJ1-2; 9 bases match TRBD1. For the CDR3, the DNA is TGCAGTGCTAGCCTACAGGGGGCTGGTGGCTACACCTTC. This codes for CSASLQGAGGYTF.